The T cell receptor beta chain under discussion was sequenced for a study of T cell changes during pregnancy in multiple sclerosis. Repertoires were generated with immunoSEQ multiplex PCR, while TCRdb's copy carries only in-frame clones and drops some. The sample lists some 41,000 clones, approximately 90% occurring once. This receptor was taken from a female donor with multiple sclerosis, enrolled in a pregnancy study. The sequencing used CD4+ T cells from peripheral blood mononuclear cells, collected after pregnancy.

The DNA for the CDR3 is TGCAGCGTAACTGTCTCGGGAGGCTATGGCTACACCTTC. Encoded protein: CSVTVSGGYGYTF. V and J are TRBV29-1 and TRBJ1-2, with D unresolved. Trimming removed 6 bases at V and 4 bases at J, with 15 bases between. CDR1 SQVTM and CDR2 ANQGSEA come from the germline V gene. This CDR3 region has 13 residues.